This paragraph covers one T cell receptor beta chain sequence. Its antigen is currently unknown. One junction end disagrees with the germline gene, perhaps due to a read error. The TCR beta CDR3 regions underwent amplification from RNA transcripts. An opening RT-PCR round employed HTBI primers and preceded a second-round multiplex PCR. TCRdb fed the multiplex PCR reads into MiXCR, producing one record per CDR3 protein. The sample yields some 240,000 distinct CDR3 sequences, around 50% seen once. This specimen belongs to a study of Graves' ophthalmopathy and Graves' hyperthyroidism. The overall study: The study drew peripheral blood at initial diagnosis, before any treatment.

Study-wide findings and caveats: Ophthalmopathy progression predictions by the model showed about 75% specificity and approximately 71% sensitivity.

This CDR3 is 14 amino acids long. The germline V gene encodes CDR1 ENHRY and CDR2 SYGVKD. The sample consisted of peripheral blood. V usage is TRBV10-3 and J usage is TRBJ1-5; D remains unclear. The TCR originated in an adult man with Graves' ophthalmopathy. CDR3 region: CASSEKPASQPQHF. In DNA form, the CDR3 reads TGTGCCAGCAGTGAAAAACCGGCTAGTCAGCCCCAGCATTTT.